This TCR beta chain is drawn from a study of shared clonotypes between healthy human individuals. Produced via immunoSEQ multiplex PCR; TCRdb's table is partial and in-frame only. The table lists hundreds of thousands of clones, approximately 96% of them singletons, with less than 0.25% in the top ten. Terminally differentiated effector memory CD45RA+ cells were excluded by CCR7 positive selection of CD45RO-negative cells. Trimming pared 6 bases from V and 8 bases from J, leaving 7 bases between. This CDR3 region has 10 residues. Germline V gene data show CDR1 as SNHLY and CDR2 as FYNNEI. The V call is TRBV2, the J call TRBJ1-1; D is unclear. Sequencing was performed on naive CD8+ T cells sorted from blood. This clonotype was sampled from a man aged 25 to 40 in good health. The CDR3 bases are TGTGCCAGCAGGGGAGGAGAAGCTTTCTTT. Amino acids: CASRGGEAFF.